This T cell receptor beta chain was sequenced for a study of T-cell reconstitution after alpha-beta-depleted transplantation in children (dated by TCRdb to the mid-2010s). Background for the entire study: Using TCR repertoire profiling, the study quantitatively followed how T-cell immune reconstitution unfolded in children after TCRalphabeta/CD19-depleted allogeneic hematopoietic cell transplantation.

This clonotype was counted only a few times. Its binding antigen is unknown. No base quality values were provided; no much bigger clone lies one nucleotide off. V loses 0 bases of germline sequence and J loses 1 base, and the interval between the two ends is 7 bases. Taken from cysteine to phenylalanine, the CDR3 has 15 residues. The sequence is cut down to CDR3 DNA, 45 bases in frame from base 1. From the germline V gene, CDR1 is SGHRS and CDR2 is YFSETQ. The library came from PCR. Instrument on record: Illumina HiSeq 2500. To normalize quantification of the TCRbeta repertoire, the TCR libraries were built with molecular barcoding that relied on unique molecular identifiers. The public sequencing data were trimmed at Q25 with fastp and processed into clonotypes with MiXCR by TCRdb, which kept only in-frame beta chains. Entries are consolidated by CDR3 protein sequence, retaining the most common genes and DNA. Recorded for this sample are hundreds of thousands of distinct CDR3 sequences; about 17% of them occurred a single time. The ten largest clones capture roughly 3.3% of the sample.

The chain is assembled from TRBV5-1 and TRBJ2-2, with the D gene too uncertain to name. The material was PBMCs from the stem cell graft donor, obtained from the stem cell graft. The clonotype was recovered from a human donor who donated a stem cell graft to a child with acute lymphoblastic leukemia. CDR3 loop: CASSLDSLNTGELFF. The DNA sequence is given as TGCGCCAGCAGCTTGGACTCACTGAACACCGGGGAGCTGTTTTTT.